This TCR beta chain stems from a study of CD8+CD57+ T cells in acquired aplastic anemia. CDR3 and TCR beta VDJ profiling relied on a genomic DNA template. TCRdb passed the reads through MiXCR, listing each CDR3 protein once. The repertoire holds around 200,000 distinct CDR3 sequences, with 40% to 60% as singletons. This clonotype was seen repeatedly, ten times or more. Patients included in sequencing had previously demonstrated CD8+CD57+ cell expansion by flow cytometry. Each patient gave a blood sample that was collected before any therapy had been received. The CDR3 consists of 16 residues. V gave up 2 bases and J gave up 5 bases, with 16 bases separating them. Germline V lookup: CDR1 SGHTA, CDR2 FQGNSA.

Sequencing used sorted CD4+, CD8+, or CD8+CD57+ T cells (not recorded which) from PBMCs. The genes are TRBV7-2 and TRBJ2-1; TRBD1 might be the D (5 bases). This clonotype was obtained from a human donor with aplastic anemia. This CDR3 is CASSLRPGQGNNEQFF. The CDR3 nucleotides read TGTGCCAGCAGCTTACGGCCTGGGCAGGGAAACAATGAGCAGTTCTTC.